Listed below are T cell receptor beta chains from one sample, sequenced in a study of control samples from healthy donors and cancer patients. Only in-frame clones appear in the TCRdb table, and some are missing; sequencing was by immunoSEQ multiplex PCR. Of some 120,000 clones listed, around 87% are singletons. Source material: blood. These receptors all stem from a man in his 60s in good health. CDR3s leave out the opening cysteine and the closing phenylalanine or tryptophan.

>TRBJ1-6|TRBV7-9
ASSLGPQSPLH
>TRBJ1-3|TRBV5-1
ASSYQTGGTGNTIY
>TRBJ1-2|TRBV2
ARTLQGRPSNYGYT
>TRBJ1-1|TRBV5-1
ASSPTGGGANTEAF
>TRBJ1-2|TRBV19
ASSQGTGVNYGYT
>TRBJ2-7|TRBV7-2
ASSPGVRPEQY
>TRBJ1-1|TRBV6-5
ASKFSEAGNTEAF
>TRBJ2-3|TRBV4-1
ASSQASLALRSSTDTQY
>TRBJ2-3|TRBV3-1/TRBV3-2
ASSRAGPIGGDTQY
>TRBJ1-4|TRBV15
ATSNSQGVWATNEKLF
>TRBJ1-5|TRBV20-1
SASSFSQGLGNQPQH
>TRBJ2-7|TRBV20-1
SGGGTYEQY
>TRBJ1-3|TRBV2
ASSVFDGTDNTIY
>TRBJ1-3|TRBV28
ASSGQGWAGNTIY
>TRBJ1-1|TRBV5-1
ASSLRVSGGTEAF
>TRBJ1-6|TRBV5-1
ASSLGGENSPLH
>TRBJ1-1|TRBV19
ASTLTGTGVSEAF
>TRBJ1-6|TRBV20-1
SASRGGTSSPLH
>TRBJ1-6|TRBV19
ASSIAGANSPLH
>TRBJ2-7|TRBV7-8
ASSLAQSVEQY
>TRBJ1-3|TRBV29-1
SATQGTGNTIY
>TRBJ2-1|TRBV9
ASSPTLAGGPGNEQF
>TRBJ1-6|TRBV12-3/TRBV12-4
ASSLLTDSPLH
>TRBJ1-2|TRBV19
ASSMRGVHGYT
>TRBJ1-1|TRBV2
ASSERQAKNTEAF
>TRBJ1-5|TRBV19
ASSIDSGGGQPQH
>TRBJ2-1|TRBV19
ASSMGTVGEQF
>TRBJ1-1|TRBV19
ASSIPQGRIMNTEAF
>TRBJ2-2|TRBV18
ASSPGTANTGELF
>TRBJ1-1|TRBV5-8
ASSDGQGRGVTEAF
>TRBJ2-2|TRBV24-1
ATSDPGQGRNTGELF
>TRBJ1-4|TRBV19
ASQVSGPGVPSTNEKLF
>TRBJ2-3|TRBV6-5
ASSYGTAKVTDTQY
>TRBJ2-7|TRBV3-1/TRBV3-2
ASAHGGLVSYEQY
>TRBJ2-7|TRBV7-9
ASSFQMSEQY
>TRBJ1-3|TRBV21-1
ASSTDPPKLSGNTIY
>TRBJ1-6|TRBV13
ASSADLGVTLH
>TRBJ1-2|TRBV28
ASSFRGTGYGYT
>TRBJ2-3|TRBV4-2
ASSQSGTGGQDTQY
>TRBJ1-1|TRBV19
ASTLLNGGQMNTEAF
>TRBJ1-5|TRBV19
ASSIGDQPQH
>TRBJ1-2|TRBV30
AWGQPYYGYT